This T cell receptor (beta chain) originates from a study of cytomegalovirus exposure and HLA in healthy donors. Study-level information: The roughly 100 million unique TCR beta sequences, from about 170 million T cells, were found by an earlier analysis. Study-wide results and caveats: CMV serostatus alone was available as immune exposure information. It was likely that a cluster of highly shared sequence variants was a sequencing artifact.

Trimming took 4 bases from V and 4 from J; bases not matched to a gene: 5. The CDR3 spans 14 residues. CDR1 LGHNA and CDR2 YSLEER come from the germline V gene. The PCR employed 60 Vbeta primers together with 13 Jbeta primers. Clones were sequenced by immunoSEQ multiplex PCR, and TCRdb holds only the in-frame ones, with some missing. The sample holds 100,000 to 120,000 clones; approximately 70% are singletons and the top ten take roughly 3.2%. For this clone: Its antigen remains unknown.

Sequencing was performed on PBMCs. This chain joins TRBV4-3 and TRBJ1-2; TRBD1 agrees at 8 bases. This sequence was found in a man in his thirties or forties in good health and CMV-seronegative. The CDR3 bases are TGCGCCAGCAGCCTCCCGGGACAGGCCTATGGCTACACCTTC. This sequence encodes CASSLPGQAYGYTF.